This T cell receptor (beta chain) was identified during a study of regulatory T cells in long-lasting Graves disease (dated by TCRdb to 2020 to 2022). About the study as a whole: Newly diagnosed Graves' disease patients had taken antithyroid drugs for less than 3 months. Patients with persistent Graves' disease were compared with patients with newly diagnosed Graves' disease using TCR sequencing and RNA sequencing of peripheral blood. The study was conducted in China and was registered as a clinical trial. TCR sequencing covered some 13 persistent and around 20 newly diagnosed Graves' disease patients, around 33 samples in total. General conclusions and limits of the study: Because the primary lesion, thyroid tissue, could not be accessed, the study looked at peripheral blood alone. Compared with newly diagnosed patients, persistent Graves' disease patients had lower TCR Shannon entropy and fewer highly expanded clones, which suggests clonal expansion. The authors noted that the small sample size was a limitation that may lower accuracy. Preferential use of TRBV28, TRBJ1-2 and TRBJ2-5 was observed in persistent disease, whereas TRBV20-1 and TRBJ2-1 were favored in newly diagnosed disease. Only the TCR beta chain was sequenced and analyzed. A larger number of public clonotypes was shared among persistent patients (around 3,000) than among newly diagnosed patients (roughly 930).

In regard to this clonotype: No cognate antigen has been identified for it. No much larger clonotype is one base removed from it; base qualities were not supplied.

Inclusive of the bounding cysteine and phenylalanine, the CDR3 is 13 residues long. Here the CDR3 DNA is all that survives: 39 bases in frame from base 1. V gives up 5 bases and J gives up 0 bases, and the segment between their germline ends measures 7 bases. CDR1 MNHEY and CDR2 SVGEGT were looked up in the germline V gene. Sample time point, as interpreted from the label and publication: newly diagnosed GD, antithyroid drugs for less than 3 months. For both TCR sequencing and RNA sequencing, RNA was extracted from PBMCs in TRIzol. The diagnosis of Graves' disease followed American Thyroid Association guidelines. Patients were recruited from an endocrinology department in Xi'an, China. Each patient gave approximately 10 milliliters of peripheral blood, collected in an EDTA anticoagulant tube. Ficoll Paque Plus density gradient separation was used to isolate PBMCs, and no further T cell sorting was performed. An Agilent 2100 Bioanalyzer and agarose gel were used to check RNA quality, while a NanoDrop 2000 measured RNA concentration.

The protocol used for the library was multiplex PCR. The instrument given in TCRdb is Illumina HiSeq 4000. CDR3 regions were amplified by Arm-PCR with iRepertoire HTBI primers to construct TCR beta libraries. PCR products were gel purified before sequencing. The source study handled its data this way. Gene usage analysis of CDR3 amino acid clonotypes relied on the 55 to 80 TRBV and 14 TRBJ segments identified across samples. Filtered high-quality paired reads were merged into contigs using COPE and FqMerger. BLAST was used to align contigs to the IMGT TRBV, TRBD and TRBJ reference genes, and CDR3 was defined following IMGT. Clonotypes above 0.1% frequency were classified as highly expanded clones. Shannon entropy was used to measure repertoire diversity, and the Gini coefficient was used to measure V-J evenness. A clonotype was considered public if more than one individual shared it. The public reads were reprocessed in TCRdb via fastp at Q25 and MiXCR, keeping in-frame beta chains. Each entry merges the rows of one CDR3 protein and shows their most common DNA and genes. The V and J calls come from TCRdb's annotation, not from the publication. The sample includes about 620,000 distinct CDR3 sequences, with less than 20% observed a single time. The ten top clones hold 18% of the sample.

A further study also used this sample, focusing on T cells in Graves' hyperthyroidism and ophthalmopathy. The second paper states: Graves' hyperthyroidism was defined as stable when no progression to ophthalmopathy occurred over 18 months of follow-up. Hyperthyroidism patients were newly diagnosed, had a disease duration of under 2 months, and were aged 18 to 65 years. Any patient with an uncontrolled infection, another autoimmune disease, pregnancy or lactation was excluded. Diagnoses were established on the basis of clinical symptoms, serum thyroxine and TRAb, thyroid ultrasound, and orbital computed tomography. A first-round RT-PCR of the TCR CDR3 used the HTBI primer set with the Qiagen OneStep RT-PCR kit. Blood samples also contained most of the expanded thyroid clonotypes (frequency above 0.001), which suggests that blood repertoires may reflect thyroid immune responses. In cross-validation, a model built on a 13 V-J signature told ophthalmopathy apart from stable hyperthyroidism with under 90% sensitivity and approximately 81% specificity, and in testing the same model reached 80%/75%. In validation, progression to ophthalmopathy was predicted by the model with roughly 71% sensitivity and roughly 72% specificity, a median of 6.5 months before onset. TCR V-J signatures able to tell the groups apart were searched for in a discovery cohort of 100 patients, of whom 43 had Graves' ophthalmopathy and more than 55 had stable Graves' hyperthyroidism. Prospective prediction of ophthalmopathy was tested in an independent validation cohort consisting of about 20 hyperthyroidism patients and 15 or so patients who later progressed to ophthalmopathy. The 95 to 100 discovery patients were randomly divided into training and test sets at a 7:3 ratio. The study also compared thyroid tissue and blood T-cell repertoires from roughly 6 Graves' hyperthyroidism patients. After blood sampling, hyperthyroidism patients were treated with methimazole at a starting dose of 30 mg daily, and ophthalmopathy patients were treated with high-dose intravenous methylprednisolone. A second multiplex PCR round built the libraries, followed by size selection and purification. The libraries were sequenced on an Illumina HiSeq2000 using paired-end 100 bp reads. SOAPnuke was used to process the raw data, removing reads that contained adapters or uncalled bases, had a mean Phred below 15, or lacked an exact match to the constant primer or identifier. COPE v1.2.5 was used to merge high-quality paired reads, and clonotypes were defined as unique nucleotide sequences. MiTCR v1.1 was used to align the clonotypes against IMGT TRBV, TRBD and TRBJ reference segments. The analysis included only V-J combinations with a frequency above 0.0001, which together covered 99% to 99.2% of the repertoires. The TCS score was defined as the ratio of F50 (clonal expansion) to E x V (chaos), calculated using BLOSUM62-based TCRdist between CDR3 peptides within each V-J. Welch's t-statistics and random forest reduced 450 to 600 V-J features to around 14, which were used in a naive Bayes classifier (R e1071). Sample size was not statistically predetermined, and blinding of investigators to group allocation was not performed. The paper reports TCR Vbeta CDR3 sequencing of fewer than 150 peripheral blood samples: around 45 ophthalmopathy, about 75 hyperthyroidism and around 17 progressor patients.

This sequence uses TRBV6-2 or TRBV6-3 and TRBJ1-2; no D gene call is confident. This material consisted of peripheral blood mononuclear cells (PBMCs), taken at new diagnosis, from a patient treated with antithyroid drugs. The TCR originated in a woman in her twenties or thirties with Graves disease. Donor details come from another sample of the same person, matched by shared clones. The CDR3 region reads CASSETPNYGYTF. The sequence in DNA is TGTGCCAGCAGTGAGACACCTAACTATGGCTACACCTTC.